This TCR beta chain was observed in a study of blood T cell repertoires in COVID-19. Sequencing used immunoSEQ multiplex PCR; TCRdb keeps in-frame clones, though not all of them. The sample contains roughly 300,000 clones, roughly 90% of which appear only once. Germline CDR1 SNHLY, CDR2 FYNNEI. The CDR3 is 12 residues long. V was clipped by 7 bases and J by 5 bases; unmatched bases: 2. Donors of Cohort 3 who recovered were those that had two negative PCRs, clearance, or symptom resolution. V gene TRBV2 combines with J gene TRBJ2-5; 9 nucleotides match TRBD1. The source of this sequence is a woman between 25 and 40 years old who had recovered from COVID-19. Sequencing input: PBMCs or T cells enriched from blood (not recorded which). The DNA for the CDR3 is TGTGCCAGCACTGGACAGGGGGAGACCCAGTACTTC. The encoded protein is CASTGQGETQYF.